What follows describes a single T cell receptor beta chain. The specificity of this receptor is unknown. Per-base qualities were not stored, and no clone one base away is much larger. CDR1 and CDR2 were assigned from the germline V gene as MDHEN and SYDVKM. V has 5 bases trimmed and J has 4 bases trimmed; junction bases matching no gene number 11. CDR3 length: 16 amino acids, cysteine to phenylalanine. Only CDR3 DNA remains: 48 bases, in frame from the first base. The immunoSEQ Assay, a bias-controlled multiplex PCR, was used to amplify TCRbeta CDR3 regions from genomic DNA. On the study's bioinformatics: The number of nucleated cells in each sample was estimated by amplification of reference gene primers within the assay. To quantify the absolute abundance of each unique TCRbeta CDR3 rearrangement, sequence reads were collapsed and filtered. Productive Simpson clonality was computed per sample as the square root of Simpson's diversity index over productive rearrangements. In TCRdb, the immuneACCESS table is reduced to in-frame sequences with V and J assigned. These tables do not hold every clone; where another copy was compared, an unresolved V gene accounts for under half, and the others remain unexplained. The V and J calls and clone size come from that table; D and trimming were worked out from the DNA. The sample contains approximately 170,000 clones, over 65% of them found a single time. The ten largest account for about 4.6% of the sample.

Participants in the prospective study were aged 18 to 89 years, lived in 20 to 25 United States geographic areas, and enrolled through a virtual design. In the prospective study, participants were assigned to cohorts based on the clinical history participants reported in a screening survey and a study questionnaire. Recovered participants in ImmuneRACE Cohort 3 were defined by two consecutive negative NP/OP PCR tests, clearance by a healthcare professional, or resolution of symptoms. In the prospective study, whole blood, serum and a nasopharyngeal or oropharyngeal swab were collected from each participant by mobile phlebotomists. Prospective study participants could optionally give additional blood draws and questionnaires over a roughly two-month period. Prospective study blood samples were shipped either frozen or at room temperature before DNA extraction. The sample originates from a study of blood T cell repertoires in COVID-19 (dated by TCRdb to 2020 to 2021). Notes on the research overall: Samples covering the acute and convalescent phases of COVID-19 were provided by collaborators in the United States, Italy and Spain. The dataset comprised deeply sampled blood TCRbeta repertoires from subjects exposed to, actively infected with, or recovered from COVID-19. The repertoires were released in a freely available public database meant as a resource for research on the immune response to SARS-CoV-2. Nearly every sample came with metadata listing a de-identified subject ID, COVID-19 status, age in years and sex. Where HLA class I and class II types were available, the types were taken from metadata supplied by the sample provider, not from assay-based typing. Samples came from the ongoing ImmuneRACE study (first 160 participants) plus 1,254 subjects from 6 global collaborators. The material from the prospective study consisted of cDNA or gDNA derived from T cells, B-cell-depleted T cells, or PBMCs.

What the research found in general, with its limitations: Clinical and demographic metadata were provided uncurated, with the amount varying by source and participant.

The sample comprised PBMCs or T cells enriched from blood (not recorded which). This clonotype originated in a woman in her forties or fifties who had recovered from COVID-19. The V and J genes are TRBV28 and TRBJ2-5; 9 central nucleotides agree with TRBD1. The CDR3 region: CASSAPTGGFRETQYF. The DNA sequence follows: TGTGCCAGCAGTGCCCCGACAGGGGGTTTTCGAGAGACCCAGTACTTC.